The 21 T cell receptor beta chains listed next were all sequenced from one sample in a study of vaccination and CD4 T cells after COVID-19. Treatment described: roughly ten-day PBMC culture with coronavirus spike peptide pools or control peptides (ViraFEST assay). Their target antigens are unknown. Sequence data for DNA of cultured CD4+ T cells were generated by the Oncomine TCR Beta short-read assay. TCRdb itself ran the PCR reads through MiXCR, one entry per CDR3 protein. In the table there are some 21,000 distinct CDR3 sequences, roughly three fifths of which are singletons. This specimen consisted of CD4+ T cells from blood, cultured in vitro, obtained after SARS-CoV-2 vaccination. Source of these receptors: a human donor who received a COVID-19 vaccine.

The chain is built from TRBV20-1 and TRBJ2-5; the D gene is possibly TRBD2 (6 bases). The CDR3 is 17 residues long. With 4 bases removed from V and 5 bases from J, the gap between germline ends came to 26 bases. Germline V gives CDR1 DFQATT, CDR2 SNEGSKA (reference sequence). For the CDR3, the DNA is TGCAGTGCTACACCCCCAAGGTTTCTAGCGCTGAGGGAGACCCAGTACTTC. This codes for CSATPPRFLALRETQYF.

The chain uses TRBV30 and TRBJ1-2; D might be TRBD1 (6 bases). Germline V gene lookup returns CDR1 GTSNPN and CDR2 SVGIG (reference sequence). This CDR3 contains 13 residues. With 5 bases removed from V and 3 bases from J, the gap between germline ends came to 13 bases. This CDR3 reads CAWAPRGDYGYTF. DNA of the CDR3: TGTGCCTGGGCCCCAAGGGGGGACTATGGCTACACCTTC.

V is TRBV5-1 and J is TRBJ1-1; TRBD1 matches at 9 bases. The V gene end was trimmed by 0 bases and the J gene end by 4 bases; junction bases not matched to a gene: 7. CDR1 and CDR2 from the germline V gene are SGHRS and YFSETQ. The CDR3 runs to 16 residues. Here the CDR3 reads CASSLGPGQGGTEAFF. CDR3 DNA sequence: TGCGCCAGCAGCTTGGGTCCGGGACAGGGAGGCACTGAAGCTTTCTTT.

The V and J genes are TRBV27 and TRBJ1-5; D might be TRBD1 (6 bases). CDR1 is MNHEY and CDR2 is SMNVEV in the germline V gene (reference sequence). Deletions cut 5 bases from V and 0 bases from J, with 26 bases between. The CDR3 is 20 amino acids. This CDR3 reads CASSRTGIRAERYSNQPQHF. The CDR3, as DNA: TGTGCCAGCAGTCGTACAGGGATACGGGCGGAGCGATATAGCAATCAGCCCCAGCATTTT.

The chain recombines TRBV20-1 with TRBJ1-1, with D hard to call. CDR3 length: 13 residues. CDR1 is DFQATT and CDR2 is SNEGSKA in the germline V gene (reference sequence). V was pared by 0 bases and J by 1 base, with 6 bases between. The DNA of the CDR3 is TGCAGTGCTAGAGATGGTGGGAACACTGAAGCTTTCTTT. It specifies CSARDGGNTEAFF.

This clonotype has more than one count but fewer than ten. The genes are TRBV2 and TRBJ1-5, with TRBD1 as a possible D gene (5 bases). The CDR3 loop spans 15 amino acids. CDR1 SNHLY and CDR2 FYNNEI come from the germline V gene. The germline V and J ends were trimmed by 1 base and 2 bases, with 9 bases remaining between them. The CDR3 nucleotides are TGTGCCAGCAGTGAAGACAGGACGGGCAATCAGCCCCAGCATTTT. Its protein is CASSEDRTGNQPQHF. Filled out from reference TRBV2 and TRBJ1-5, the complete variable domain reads EPEVTQTPSHQVTQMGQEVILRCVPISNHLYFYWYRQILGQKVEFLVSFYNNEISEKSEIFDDQFSVERPDGSNFTLKIRSTKLEDSAMYFCASSEDRTGNQPQHFGDGTRLSIL.

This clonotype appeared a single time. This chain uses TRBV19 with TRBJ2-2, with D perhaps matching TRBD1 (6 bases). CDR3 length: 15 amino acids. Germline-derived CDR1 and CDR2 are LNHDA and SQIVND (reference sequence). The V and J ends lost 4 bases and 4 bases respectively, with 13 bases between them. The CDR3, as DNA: TGTGCCAGTAGTAATTCAGCCAGGGGCACCGGGGAGCTGTTTTTT. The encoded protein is CASSNSARGTGELFF.

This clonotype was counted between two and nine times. The CDR3 region is CASSPTSGGSYEQYF. CDR3 in DNA: TGTGCCAGCTCACCAACTAGCGGGGGGTCCTACGAGCAGTACTTC. The chain couples TRBV18 to TRBJ2-7; 12 nucleotides line up with TRBD2. V dropped 2 bases and J dropped 1; count of bases not matched to a gene: 0. Germline values: CDR1 KGHSH, CDR2 LQKENI. This CDR3 is built from 15 residues.

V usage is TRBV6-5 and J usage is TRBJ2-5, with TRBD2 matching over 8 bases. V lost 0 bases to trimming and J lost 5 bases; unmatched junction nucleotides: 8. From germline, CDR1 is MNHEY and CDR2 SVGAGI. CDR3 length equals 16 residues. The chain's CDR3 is CASSYSSSGEGETQYF. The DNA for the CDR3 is TGTGCCAGCAGTTACTCGAGTAGCGGGGAGGGGGAGACCCAGTACTTC.

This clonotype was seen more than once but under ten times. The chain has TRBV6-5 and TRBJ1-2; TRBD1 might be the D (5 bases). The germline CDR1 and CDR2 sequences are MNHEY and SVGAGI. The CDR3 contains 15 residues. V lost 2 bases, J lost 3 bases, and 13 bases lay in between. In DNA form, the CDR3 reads TGTGCCAGCAGTTACATGTCCCCCAGGGACTATGGCTACACCTTC. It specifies CASSYMSPRDYGYTF.

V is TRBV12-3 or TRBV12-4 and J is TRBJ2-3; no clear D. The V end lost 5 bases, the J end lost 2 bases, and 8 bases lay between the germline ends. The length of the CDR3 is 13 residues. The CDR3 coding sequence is TGTGCCAGCAGTCTCGGAGACACAGATACGCAGTATTTT. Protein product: CASSLGDTDTQYF.

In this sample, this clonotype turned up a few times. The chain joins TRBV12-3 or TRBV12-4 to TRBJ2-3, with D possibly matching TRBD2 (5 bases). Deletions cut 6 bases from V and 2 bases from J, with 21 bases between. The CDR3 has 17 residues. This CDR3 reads CASSLPLGVTSTDTQYF. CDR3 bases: TGTGCCAGCAGCCTCCCCCTCGGGGTAACTTCCACAGATACGCAGTATTTT.

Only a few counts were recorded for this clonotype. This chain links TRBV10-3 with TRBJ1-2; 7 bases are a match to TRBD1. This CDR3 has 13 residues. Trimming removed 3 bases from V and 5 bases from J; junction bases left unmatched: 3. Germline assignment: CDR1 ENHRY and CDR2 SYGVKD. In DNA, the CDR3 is TGTGCCATCAGTGATCAGGGGGGTTATGGCTACACCTTC. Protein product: CAISDQGGYGYTF.

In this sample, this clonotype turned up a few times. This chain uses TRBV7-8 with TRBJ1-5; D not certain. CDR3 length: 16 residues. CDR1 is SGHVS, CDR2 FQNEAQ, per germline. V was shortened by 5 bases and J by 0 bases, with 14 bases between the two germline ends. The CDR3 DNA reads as TGTGCCAGCAGCCTACGTGCCAGTGGTAGCAATCAGCCCCAGCATTTT. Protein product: CASSLRASGSNQPQHF. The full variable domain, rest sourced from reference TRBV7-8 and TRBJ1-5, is GAGVSQSPRYKVAKRGQDVALRCDPISGHVSLFWYQQALGQGPEFLTYFQNEAQLDKSGLPSDRFFAERPEGSVSTLKIQRTQQEDSAVYLCASSLRASGSNQPQHFGDGTRLSIL.

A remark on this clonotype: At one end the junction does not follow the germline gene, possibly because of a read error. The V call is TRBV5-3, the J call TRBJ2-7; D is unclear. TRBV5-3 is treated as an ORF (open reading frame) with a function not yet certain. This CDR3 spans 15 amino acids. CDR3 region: CASSLAQTTVYEQYF. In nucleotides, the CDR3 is TGTGCCAGCAGCTTGGCCCAGACGACGGTCTACGAGCAGTACTTC.

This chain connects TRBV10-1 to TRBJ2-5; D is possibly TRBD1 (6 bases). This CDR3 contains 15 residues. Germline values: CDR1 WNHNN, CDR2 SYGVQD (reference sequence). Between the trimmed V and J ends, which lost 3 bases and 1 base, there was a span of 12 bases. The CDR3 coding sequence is TGCGCCAGCAGTGAACAGGGATCTCGCCAAGAGACCCAGTACTTC. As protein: CASSEQGSRQETQYF.

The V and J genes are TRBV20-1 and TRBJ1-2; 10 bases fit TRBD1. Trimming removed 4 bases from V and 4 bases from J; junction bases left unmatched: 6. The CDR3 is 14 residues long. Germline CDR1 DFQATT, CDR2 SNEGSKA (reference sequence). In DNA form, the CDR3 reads TGCAGTGCTATCGGGGACAGGGGTCCCTATGGCTACACCTTC. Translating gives CSAIGDRGPYGYTF.

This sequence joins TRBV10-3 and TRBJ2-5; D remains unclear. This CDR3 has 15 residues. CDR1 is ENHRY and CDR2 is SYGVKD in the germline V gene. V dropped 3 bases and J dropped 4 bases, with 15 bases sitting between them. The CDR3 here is CAISDSTPARETQYF. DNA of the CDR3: TGTGCCATCAGTGATAGTACGCCAGCCAGAGAGACCCAGTACTTC.

CDR3 sequence (DNA): TGTGCCACCCGTGGGGGGGTCCAAGAGACCCAGTACTTC. The encoded protein is CATRGGVQETQYF. This chain joins TRBV10-3 and TRBJ2-5; 7 nucleotides match TRBD2. Losses at the gene ends were 10 bases for V and 1 base for J; bases not matched to a gene: 6. The germline gives CDR1 ENHRY, CDR2 SYGVKD. The CDR3 totals 13 residues.

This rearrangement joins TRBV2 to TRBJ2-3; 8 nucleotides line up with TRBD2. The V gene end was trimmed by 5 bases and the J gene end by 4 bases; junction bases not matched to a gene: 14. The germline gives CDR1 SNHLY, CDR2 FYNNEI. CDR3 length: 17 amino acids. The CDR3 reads CASSYGGAVRWADTQYF. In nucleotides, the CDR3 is TGTGCCAGCAGTTACGGGGGGGCCGTACGTTGGGCAGATACGCAGTATTTT.

This CDR3 is CATSGPGTEAFF. CDR3 sequence (DNA): TGTGCCACCAGTGGGCCCGGCACTGAAGCTTTCTTT. This rearrangement joins TRBV24-1 to TRBJ1-1, with unresolved D. Trimming pared 5 bases from V and 4 bases from J, leaving 7 bases between. The CDR3 loop spans 12 amino acids. Germline CDR1 and CDR2: KGHDR and SFDVKD.